The sequence of this T cell receptor beta chain was determined in a study of CD8 T cells in Susac syndrome. With V trimmed by 0 bases and J by 3 bases, 9 bases remained unmatched. The CDR3 sequence is 17 residues long. Germline-derived CDR1 and CDR2 are SGHRS and YFSETQ. With random hexamers, roughly 0.45 to 1 ug RNA was reverse transcribed. TCRdb reprocessed the immunoSEQ multiplex PCR reads with MiXCR, giving one entry per CDR3 protein. The data show 200,000 or so distinct CDR3 sequences, 85% to 95% seen once. The chain is built from TRBV5-1 and TRBJ1-2; 9 nucleotides match TRBD1. The origin of this receptor is a human donor with Susac syndrome. Sequences were obtained from CD8+ T cells from PBMCs. CDR3 DNA: TGCGCCAGCAGCTTGGCTACAGGGGGCCTTTGGGACTATGGCTACACCTTC. Translating gives CASSLATGGLWDYGYTF. The variable domain in full, with the rest retrieved from reference TRBV5-1 and TRBJ1-2, is KAGVTQTPRYLIKTRGQQVTLSCSPISGHRSVSWYQQTPGQGLQFLFEYFSETQRNKGNFPGRFSGRQFSNSRSEMNVSTLELGDSALYLCASSLATGGLWDYGYTFGSGTRLTVV.